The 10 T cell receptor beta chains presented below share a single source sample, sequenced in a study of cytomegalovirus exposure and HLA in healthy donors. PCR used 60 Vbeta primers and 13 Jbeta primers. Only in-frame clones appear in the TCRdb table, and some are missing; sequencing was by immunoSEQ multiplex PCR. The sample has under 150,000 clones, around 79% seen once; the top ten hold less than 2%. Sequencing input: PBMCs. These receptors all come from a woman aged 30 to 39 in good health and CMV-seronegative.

CDR3 coding DNA: TGTGCCAGCAGTCCTAATATTCTCCAGCCCCAGCATTTT. It codes for CASSPNILQPQHF. The chain recombines TRBV6-6 with TRBJ1-5; D unclear. The CDR3 is made up of 13 amino acids. V was shortened by 5 bases and J by 7 bases, with 12 bases between the two germline ends. Germline assignment: CDR1 MNHNY and CDR2 SVGAGI (reference sequence).

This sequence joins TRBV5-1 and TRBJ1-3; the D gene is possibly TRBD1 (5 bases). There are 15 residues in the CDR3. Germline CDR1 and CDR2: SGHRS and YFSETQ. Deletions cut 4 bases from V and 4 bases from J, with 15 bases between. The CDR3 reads CASSRSQGTGNTIYF. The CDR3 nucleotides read TGCGCCAGCAGCCGCAGCCAGGGTACAGGAAACACCATATATTTT. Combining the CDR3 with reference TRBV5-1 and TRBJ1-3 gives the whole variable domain KAGVTQTPRYLIKTRGQQVTLSCSPISGHRSVSWYQQTPGQGLQFLFEYFSETQRNKGNFPGRFSGRQFSNSRSEMNVSTLELGDSALYLCASSRSQGTGNTIYFGEGSWLTVV.

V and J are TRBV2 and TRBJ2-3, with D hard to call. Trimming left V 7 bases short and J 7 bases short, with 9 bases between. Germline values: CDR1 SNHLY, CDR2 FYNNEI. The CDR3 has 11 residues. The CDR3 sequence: CASNDQNTQYF. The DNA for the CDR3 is TGTGCCAGCAATGACCAAAATACGCAGTATTTT. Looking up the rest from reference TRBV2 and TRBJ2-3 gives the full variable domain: EPEVTQTPSHQVTQMGQEVILRCVPISNHLYFYWYRQILGQKVEFLVSFYNNEISEKSEIFDDQFSVERPDGSNFTLKIRSTKLEDSAMYFCASNDQNTQYFGPGTRLTVL.

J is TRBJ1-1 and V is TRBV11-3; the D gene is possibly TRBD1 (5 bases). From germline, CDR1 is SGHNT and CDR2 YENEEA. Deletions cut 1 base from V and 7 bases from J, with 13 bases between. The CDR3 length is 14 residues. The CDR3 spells CASSLGGGALEAFF. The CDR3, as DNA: TGTGCCAGCAGCTTAGGGGGTGGGGCGCTTGAAGCTTTCTTT.

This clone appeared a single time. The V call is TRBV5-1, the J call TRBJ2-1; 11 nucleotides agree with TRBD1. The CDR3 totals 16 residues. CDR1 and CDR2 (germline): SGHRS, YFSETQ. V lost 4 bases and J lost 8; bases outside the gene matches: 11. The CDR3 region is CASSGLGQGVGDEQFF. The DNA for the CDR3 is TGCGCCAGCAGCGGCTTGGGACAGGGGGTTGGTGATGAGCAGTTCTTC.

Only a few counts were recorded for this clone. The CDR3 nucleotides read TGCGCCAGCAGCTTGGGACAGGGGGGCACAGATACGCAGTATTTT. Residues: CASSLGQGGTDTQYF. The gene calls are TRBV5-1 and TRBJ2-3; TRBD1 matches at 9 bases. Germline V gene data show CDR1 as SGHRS and CDR2 as YFSETQ. CDR3 length: 15 residues. V gave up 0 bases and J gave up 1 base; unmatched junction bases: 0.

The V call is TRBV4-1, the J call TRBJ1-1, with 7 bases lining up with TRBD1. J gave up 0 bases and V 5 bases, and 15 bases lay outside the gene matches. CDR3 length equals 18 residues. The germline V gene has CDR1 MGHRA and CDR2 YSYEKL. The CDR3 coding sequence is TGCGCCAGCAGCGGCGGCGGACAGGCTTCCCTCATGAACACTGAAGCTTTCTTT. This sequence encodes CASSGGGQASLMNTEAFF.

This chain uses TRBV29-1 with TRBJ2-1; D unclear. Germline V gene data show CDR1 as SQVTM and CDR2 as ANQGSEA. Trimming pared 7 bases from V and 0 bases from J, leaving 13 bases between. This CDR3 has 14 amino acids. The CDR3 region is CSAESSSSYNEQFF. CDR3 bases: TGCAGCGCCGAATCATCTAGCTCCTACAATGAGCAGTTCTTC.

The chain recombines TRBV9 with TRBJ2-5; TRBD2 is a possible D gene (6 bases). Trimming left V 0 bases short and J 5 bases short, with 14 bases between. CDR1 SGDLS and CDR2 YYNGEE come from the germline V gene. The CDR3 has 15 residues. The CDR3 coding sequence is TGTGCCAGCAGCGTAGTGGGTGAGGGAGGTGAGACCCAGTACTTC. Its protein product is CASSVVGEGGETQYF.

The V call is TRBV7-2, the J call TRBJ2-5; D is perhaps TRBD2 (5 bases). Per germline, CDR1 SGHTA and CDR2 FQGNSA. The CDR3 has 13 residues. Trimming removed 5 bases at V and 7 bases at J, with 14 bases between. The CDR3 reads CASSATTVGTQYF. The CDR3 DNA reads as TGTGCCAGCAGCGCGACTACCGTGGGGACCCAGTACTTC.